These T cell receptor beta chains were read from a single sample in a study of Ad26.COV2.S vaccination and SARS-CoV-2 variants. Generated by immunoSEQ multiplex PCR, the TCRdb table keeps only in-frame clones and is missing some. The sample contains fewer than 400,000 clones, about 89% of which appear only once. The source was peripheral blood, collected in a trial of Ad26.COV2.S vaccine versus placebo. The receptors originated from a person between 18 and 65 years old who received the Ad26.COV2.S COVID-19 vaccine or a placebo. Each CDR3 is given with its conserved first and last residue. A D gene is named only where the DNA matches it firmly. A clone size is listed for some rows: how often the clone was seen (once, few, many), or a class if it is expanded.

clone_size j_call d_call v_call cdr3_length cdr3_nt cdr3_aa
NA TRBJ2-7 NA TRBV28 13 TGTGCCAGCGGCGGCAGCCCCACCTACGAGCAGTACTTC CASGGSPTYEQYF
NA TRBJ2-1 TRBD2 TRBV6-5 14 TGTGCCAGCAGTTACCGGGCTAGCGGGAATGAGCAGTTCTTC CASSYRASGNEQFF
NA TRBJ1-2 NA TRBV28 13 TGTGCCAGCAGAAGAGGGGGACTCGGTGGCTACACCTTC CASRRGGLGGYTF
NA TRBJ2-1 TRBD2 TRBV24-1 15 TGTGCCACCAGTGAGACTAGCGGGAGTTTCAATGAGCAGTTCTTC CATSETSGSFNEQFF
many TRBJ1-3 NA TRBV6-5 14 TGTGCCAGCACAAACAGGTTCTCTGGAAACACCATATATTTT CASTNRFSGNTIYF
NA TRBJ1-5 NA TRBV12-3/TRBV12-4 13 TGTGCCAGCAGTTTGGATTCTTTCGGACCCCAGCATTTT CASSLDSFGPQHF
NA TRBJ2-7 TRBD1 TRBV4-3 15 TGCGCCAGCAGCCAAAATGCGGACAGGGGCTACGAGCAGTACTTC CASSQNADRGYEQYF
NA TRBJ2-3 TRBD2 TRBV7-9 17 TGTGCCAGCAGCTCTAGCCCACTAGCGGCGGGCACAGATACGCAGTATTTT CASSSSPLAAGTDTQYF
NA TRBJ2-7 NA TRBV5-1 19 TGCGCCAGCAGCTTGTTTCTGCGACAGAGGACTAACCTTTTCTACGAGCAGTACTTC CASSLFLRQRTNLFYEQYF
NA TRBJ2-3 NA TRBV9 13 TGTGCCAGCAGCCCTCATTCCCCCGATACGCAGTATTTT CASSPHSPDTQYF
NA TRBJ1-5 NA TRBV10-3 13 TGTGCCATCAGTGAGGTCAAAAATCAGCCCCAGCATTTT CAISEVKNQPQHF
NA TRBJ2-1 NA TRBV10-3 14 TGTGCCATCATGAGGGACTCGCTATACAATGAGCAGTTCTTC CAIMRDSLYNEQFF
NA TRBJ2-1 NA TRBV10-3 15 TGTGCCATCAGTGACGGGACTAGAGGGGGCGATGAGCAGTTCTTC CAISDGTRGGDEQFF
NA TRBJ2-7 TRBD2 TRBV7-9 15 TGTGCCAGCAGCTTACGGGGCGGGAGGGCCTACGAGCAGTACTTC CASSLRGGRAYEQYF
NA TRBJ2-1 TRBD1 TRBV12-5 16 TGTGCTAGTGGTTCTCAGGCAGGGGGACCCTACAATGAGCAGTTCTTC CASGSQAGGPYNEQFF
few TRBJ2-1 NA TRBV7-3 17 TGTGCCAGCAGCTTAACGTTGGGGGTAGCGAAGGCCAATGAGCAGTTCTTC CASSLTLGVAKANEQFF
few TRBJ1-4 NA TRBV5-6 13 TGTGCCAGCAGCCTACAGGGCGGTGAAAAACTGTTTTTT CASSLQGGEKLFF
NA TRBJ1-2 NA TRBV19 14 TGTGCCAGTAGTTCATTGGGCAGGGTTTATGGCTACACCTTC CASSSLGRVYGYTF
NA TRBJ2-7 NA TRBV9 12 TGTGCCAGCAGCGCGCCGGGGGTCGAGCAGTACTTC CASSAPGVEQYF
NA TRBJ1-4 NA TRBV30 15 TGTGCCTGGAGTACAAGGGTGGGGACTGCCGAAAAACTGTTTTTT CAWSTRVGTAEKLFF
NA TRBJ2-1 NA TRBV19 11 TGTGCCAGTAGTAAGCTCAATGAGCAGTTCTTC CASSKLNEQFF
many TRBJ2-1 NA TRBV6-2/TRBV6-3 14 TGTGCCAGCAGTCGGGGTAGCGAACACAATGAGCAGTTCTTC CASSRGSEHNEQFF
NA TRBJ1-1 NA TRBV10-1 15 TGCGCCAGCAGTGAAAATTTAGGAGGGGTGGCTGAAGCTTTCTTT CASSENLGGVAEAFF
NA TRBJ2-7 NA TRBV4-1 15 TGCGCCAGCAGCCAAGGGGGGCAGGGCGGCTACGAGCAGTACTTC CASSQGGQGGYEQYF
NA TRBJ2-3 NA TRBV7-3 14 TGTGCCAGCAGCTTCAAGCTCCGCACAGATACGCAGTATTTT CASSFKLRTDTQYF
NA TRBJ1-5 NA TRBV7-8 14 TGTGCCAGCAGCTTAGGCAGGGGCAATCAGCCCCAGCATTTT CASSLGRGNQPQHF
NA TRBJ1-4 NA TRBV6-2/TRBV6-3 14 TGTGCCAGCAGTTTGAGACGTACCGATGAAAAACTGTTTTTT CASSLRRTDEKLFF